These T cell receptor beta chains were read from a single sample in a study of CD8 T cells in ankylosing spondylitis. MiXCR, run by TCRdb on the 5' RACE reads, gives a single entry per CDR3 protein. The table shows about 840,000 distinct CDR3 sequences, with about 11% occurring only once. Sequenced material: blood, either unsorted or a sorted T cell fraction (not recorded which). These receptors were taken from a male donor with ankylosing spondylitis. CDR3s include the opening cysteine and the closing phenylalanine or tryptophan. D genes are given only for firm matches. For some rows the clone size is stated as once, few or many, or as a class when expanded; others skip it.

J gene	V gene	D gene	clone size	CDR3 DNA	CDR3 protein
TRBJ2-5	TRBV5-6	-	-	TGTGCCAGCAGCTTGATGGAGGGGGACCAAGAGACCCAGTACTTC	CASSLMEGDQETQYF
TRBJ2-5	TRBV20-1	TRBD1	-	TGCAGTGCTCTCGACCGGACAGGGCAAGAGACCCAGTACTTC	CSALDRTGQETQYF
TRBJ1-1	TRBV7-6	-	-	TGTGCCAGCAGCTTAGTAGTTTACAGCTCCCAAACTGAAGCTTTCTTT	CASSLVVYSSQTEAFF
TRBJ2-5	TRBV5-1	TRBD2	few	TGCGCCAGCAGCTTGGGCCCAGCGGGGCAGGAGACCCAGTACTTC	CASSLGPAGQETQYF
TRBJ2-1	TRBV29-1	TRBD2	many	TGCAGCGTTGCTAGACTAGCGTCGGGTAATGAGCAGTTCTTC	CSVARLASGNEQFF
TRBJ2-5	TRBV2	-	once	TGTGCCAGCAGTGTTTGGCCAGAGCAAGAGACCCAGTACTTC	CASSVWPEQETQYF
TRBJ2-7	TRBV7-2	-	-	TGTGCCAGCAGCTTATTCGGCGGGGCCTACGAGCAGTACTTC	CASSLFGGAYEQYF
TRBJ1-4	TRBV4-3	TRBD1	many	TGCGCCAGCAGCCAAAGAGCCTTGGACAGGGGTAATGAAAAACTGTTTTTT	CASSQRALDRGNEKLFF
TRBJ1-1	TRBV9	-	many	TGTGCCAGCAGCGCCCGCGGAGGGCGGGCCACTGAAGCTTTCTTT	CASSARGGRATEAFF
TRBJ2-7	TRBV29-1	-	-	TGCAGCGTTGTTTTGGCGGGAATCTACGAGCAGTACTTC	CSVVLAGIYEQYF
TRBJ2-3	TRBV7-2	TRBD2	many	TGTGCCAGCAGCTTAAGCTCACTAGCGGGAGCAGATACGCAGTATTTT	CASSLSSLAGADTQYF
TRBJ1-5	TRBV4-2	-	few	TGTGCCAGCAGCCAAGAACCCTCGGGACAGCCCCAGCATTTT	CASSQEPSGQPQHF
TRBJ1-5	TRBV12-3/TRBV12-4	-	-	TGTGCCAGCAGTCCAGGACACCGGGGCAATCAGCCCCAGCATTTT	CASSPGHRGNQPQHF
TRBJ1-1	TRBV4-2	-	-	TGTGCCAGCAGCCAGGGGGAGGGAAGGGGGAACACTGAAGCTTTCTTT	CASSQGEGRGNTEAFF
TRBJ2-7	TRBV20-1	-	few	TGCAGTGCTAGAGAGGGACGTCAGGTGCAGTACTTC	CSAREGRQVQYF
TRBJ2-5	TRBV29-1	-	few	TGCAGCGCCGGAATTCGGGAGACCCAGTACTTC	CSAGIRETQYF
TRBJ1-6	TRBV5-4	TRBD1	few	TGTGCCAGCAGCTTGGGGACAGGTTCCTCCTATAATTCACCCCTCCACTTT	CASSLGTGSSYNSPLHF
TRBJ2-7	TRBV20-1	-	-	TGCAGTTTTAAAGAACCGGGACCAAGTTTCTACGAGCAGTACTTC	CSFKEPGPSFYEQYF
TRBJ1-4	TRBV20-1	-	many	TGCAGTGCTAGAGAAGGCCCTTTTAATGAAAAACTGTTTTTT	CSAREGPFNEKLFF
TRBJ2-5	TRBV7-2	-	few	TGTGCCAGCAGCCGCGATCGCGTGGAGACCCAGTACTTC	CASSRDRVETQYF
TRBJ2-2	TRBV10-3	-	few	TGTGCCATCAGTGAGACACAGCCTGGGGGTACCGGGGAGCTGTTTTTT	CAISETQPGGTGELFF
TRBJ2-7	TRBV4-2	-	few	TGTGCCAGCAGCCAATCAGCCAGTCACGAGAAATACGAGCAGTACTTC	CASSQSASHEKYEQYF
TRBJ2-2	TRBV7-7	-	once	TGTGCTAGCAGCCCCCAACTCACCGGGGAGCTGTTTTTT	CASSPQLTGELFF
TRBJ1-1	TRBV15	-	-	TGTGCCACCAGCAGAGCTAGACTGAGTAGTGAAGCTTTCTTT	CATSRARLSSEAFF
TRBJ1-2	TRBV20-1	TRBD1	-	TGCAGTGCGACGCTCAGGGGGAACTATGGCTACACCTTC	CSATLRGNYGYTF
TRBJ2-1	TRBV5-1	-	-	TGCGCCAGCAGCTCTCCCGGGACTCGGGGCTCCTACAATGAGCAGTTCTTC	CASSSPGTRGSYNEQFF
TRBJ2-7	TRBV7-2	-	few	TGTGCCAGCAGCTTAGCCCCAGGCCCGGGCTACGAGCAGTACTTC	CASSLAPGPGYEQYF
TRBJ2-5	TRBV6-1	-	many	TGTGCCAGCAGTCGGGACCTCGGGGAGACCCAGTACTTC	CASSRDLGETQYF
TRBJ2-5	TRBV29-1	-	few	TGCAGCGTTTATCAGAGAAACCAAGAGACCCAGTACTTC	CSVYQRNQETQYF
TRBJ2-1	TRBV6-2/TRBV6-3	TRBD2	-	TGTGCCAGCAACTCCGCTAGCGGGGGATACAATGAGCAGTTCTTC	CASNSASGGYNEQFF
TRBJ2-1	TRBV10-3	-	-	TGTGCCACCCGGACGCCCTACAATGAGCAGTTCTTC	CATRTPYNEQFF
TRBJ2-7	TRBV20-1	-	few	TGCAGTACTTCGACAGGCACCCACGAGCAGTACTTC	CSTSTGTHEQYF
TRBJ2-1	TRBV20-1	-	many	TGCAGTGCTAATACCGGGACACCTTACAATGAGCAGTTCTTC	CSANTGTPYNEQFF
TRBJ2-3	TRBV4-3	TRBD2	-	TGCGCCAGCAGCCAAGATACCTCGGCTAGCGGGCGTATAGGCACAGATACGCAGTATTTT	CASSQDTSASGRIGTDTQYF
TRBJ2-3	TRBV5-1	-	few	TGCGCCAGCAGGCCTCTCATGGACCTCACAGATACGCAGTATTTT	CASRPLMDLTDTQYF
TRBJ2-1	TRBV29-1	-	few	TGCAGCGTTGTACAGGGTTCCGATGAGCAGTTCTTC	CSVVQGSDEQFF
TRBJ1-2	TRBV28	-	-	TGTGCCAGCCGCCCGGGTGCCCTAGACTATGGCTACACCTTC	CASRPGALDYGYTF
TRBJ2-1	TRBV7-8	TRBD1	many	TGTGCCAGCAGCTTACAGGGGGTAATGGCCGATGAGCAGTTCTTC	CASSLQGVMADEQFF
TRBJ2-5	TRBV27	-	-	TGTGCCAGCAGCCCTCAGGGGGGATGGAGTGAGACCCAGTACTTC	CASSPQGGWSETQYF
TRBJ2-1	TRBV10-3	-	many	TGTGCCATCAGTGAAACGAAAGCCGGGAGTTCATCCTACAATGAGCAGTTCTTC	CAISETKAGSSSYNEQFF
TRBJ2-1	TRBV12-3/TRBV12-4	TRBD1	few	TGTGCCAGCAGCTTGACAGGGGTGATTTACAATGAGCAGTTCTTC	CASSLTGVIYNEQFF
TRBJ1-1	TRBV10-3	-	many	TGTGCCATCAGTGAGTCCGGGGGGGACACTCACACTGAAGCTTTCTTT	CAISESGGDTHTEAFF